The next 25 T cell receptor beta chains were all read from a single sample in a study of T cell responses to AZD1222 COVID-19 vaccine. The repertoire was sequenced with immunoSEQ multiplex PCR; TCRdb's copy has only in-frame clones and lacks some. The sample has tens of thousands of clones; around 89% are singletons. Sequencing used peripheral blood, obtained on day 0 of AZD1222 vaccination. The receptors derive from an adult in good health.

V is TRBV5-4 and J is TRBJ2-7; D is uncertain. The CDR3 loop spans 14 amino acids. Trimming shortened V by 4 bases and J by 0 bases, and 11 bases separated the two germline ends. Per germline, CDR1 SGHNT and CDR2 YYREEE (reference sequence). DNA for the CDR3: TGTGCCAGCAGCCCCCTCGGGCTCTCCTACGAGCAGTACTTC. Its protein is CASSPLGLSYEQYF. Full variable domain (remainder filled in from reference TRBV5-4 and TRBJ2-7): ETGVTQSPTHLIKTRGQQVTLRCSSQSGHNTVSWYQQALGQGPQFIFQYYREEENGRGNFPPRFSGLQFPNYSSELNVNALELDDSALYLCASSPLGLSYEQYFGPGTRLTVT.

This clone showed up just once. This chain joins TRBV7-2 and TRBJ2-2; perhaps TRBD1 as D (5 bases). The CDR3 spans 15 residues. V shed 5 bases and J shed 6 bases, with 16 bases lying between them. Germline CDR1 SGHTA, CDR2 FQGNSA. The CDR3 is CASSPQGPNPGELFF. The CDR3 nucleotides are TGTGCCAGCAGCCCTCAGGGCCCGAATCCCGGGGAGCTGTTTTTT.

The V call is TRBV2, the J call TRBJ2-7, with D possibly matching TRBD2 (6 bases). V was cut by 10 bases and J by 0 bases, with 13 bases left in between. Germline CDR1 is SNHLY and CDR2 is FYNNEI. The CDR3 consists of 13 residues. CDR3 in DNA: TGTGCCAATCCGGGACTGAACTCCTACGAGCAGTACTTC. It yields the protein CANPGLNSYEQYF.

This clone was found once. The gene calls are TRBV12-3 or TRBV12-4 and TRBJ1-2, with 7 nucleotides matching TRBD1. The V and J ends lost 1 base and 8 bases, in that order; junction bases with no gene match: 4. The CDR3 length is 13 residues. The CDR3 reads CASSLGQGVGYTF. Written as DNA, the CDR3 is TGTGCCAGCAGTTTAGGGCAGGGGGTCGGCTACACCTTC.

The chain has TRBV11-2 and TRBJ2-5; the D call may be TRBD1 or TRBD2 (5 bases each). This CDR3 is built from 16 residues. Germline V lookup: CDR1 SGHAT, CDR2 FQNNGV. Trimming cost V 4 bases and J 4 bases, with 19 bases left between them. The CDR3 DNA sequence: TGTGCCAGCAGCTACCGGGGCGTAGTCGGGGCAGAGACCCAGTACTTC. This gives the protein CASSYRGVVGAETQYF. Full variable domain (rest looked up from reference TRBV11-2 and TRBJ2-5): EAGVAQSPRYKIIEKRQSVAFWCNPISGHATLYWYQQILGQGPKLLIQFQNNGVVDDSQLPKDRFSAERLKGVDSTLKIQPAKLEDSAVYLCASSYRGVVGAETQYFGPGTRLLVL.

This clone was seen only once. V and J are TRBV7-9 and TRBJ2-2; D is unclear. Trimming pared 1 base from V and 4 bases from J, leaving 19 bases between. CDR3 length: 18 residues. Germline V gene sequence: CDR1 SEHNR, CDR2 FQNEAQ (reference sequence). CDR3 protein: CASSLGPRGSPATGELFF. CDR3 in DNA: TGTGCCAGCAGCTTAGGCCCCCGTGGAAGTCCGGCCACCGGGGAGCTGTTTTTT.

This chain uses TRBV30 with TRBJ1-3; D is uncertain. The germline gives CDR1 GTSNPN, CDR2 SVGIG (reference sequence). V was trimmed by 5 bases and J by 0 bases, leaving 5 bases between them. This CDR3 has 12 residues. The CDR3: CAWGLSGNTIYF. The CDR3 DNA follows: TGTGCCTGGGGCCTCTCTGGAAACACCATATATTTT.

The chain joins TRBV19 to TRBJ1-4, with TRBD1 matching over 8 bases. The CDR3 contains 14 residues. Germline-derived CDR1 and CDR2 are LNHDA and SQIVND (reference sequence). The ends lost 7 bases at V and 6 bases at J; junction bases unmatched: 7. This CDR3 reads CASTDRGEDEKLFF. CDR3 DNA: TGTGCCAGTACCGACAGGGGAGAGGATGAAAAACTGTTTTTT. Together with reference TRBV19 and TRBJ1-4, the CDR3 gives the full variable domain: DGGITQSPKYLFRKEGQNVTLSCEQNLNHDAMYWYRQDPGQGLRLIYYSQIVNDFQKGDIAEGYSVSREKKESFPLTVTSAQKNPTAFYLCASTDRGEDEKLFFGSGTQLSVL.

The chain uses TRBV5-1 and TRBJ2-7; 9 bases align to TRBD1. The CDR3 has 15 residues. Germline CDR1 reads SGHRS; CDR2 reads YFSETQ. The V gene end was trimmed by 3 bases and the J gene end by 6 bases; junction bases not matched to a gene: 10. CDR3 protein: CASSSANRGLGEQYF. In DNA, the CDR3 is TGCGCCAGCAGCTCGGCCAACAGGGGGCTGGGCGAGCAGTACTTC.

The chain links TRBV5-1 to TRBJ1-3; D is unclear. The CDR3 is 17 amino acids. Germline CDR1 and CDR2: SGHRS and YFSETQ. V was trimmed by 5 bases and J by 0 bases, leaving 18 bases between them. CDR3 residues: CASSPVAGLSSGNTIYF. The CDR3, as DNA: TGCGCCAGCAGTCCGGTGGCGGGGTTGAGCTCTGGAAACACCATATATTTT.

This chain connects TRBV21-1 to TRBJ2-1; TRBD2, the table's D call, lacks a check against the DNA. TRBV21-1 is a pseudogene. This CDR3 contains 16 residues. CDR3 loop: CAFGGGPLLSYNEQFF. As DNA, the CDR3 is TGTGCCTTCGGGGGGGGCCCACTCCTCTCCTACAATGAGCAGTTCTTC.

The J gene is TRBJ2-3, the V gene TRBV7-2; D is unclear. Germline CDR1 is SGHTA and CDR2 is FQGNSA. V was shortened by 0 bases and J by 3 bases, with 1 base between the two germline ends. This CDR3 comprises 12 residues. CDR3 in DNA: TGTGCCAGCAGCTTAGCGACAGATACGCAGTATTTT. Translating it yields CASSLATDTQYF. Drawing the rest from reference TRBV7-2 and TRBJ2-3, the complete variable domain is GAGVSQSPSNKVTEKGKDVELRCDPISGHTALYWYRQSLGQGLEFLIYFQGNSAPDKSGLPSDRFSAERTGGSVSTLTIQRTQQEDSAVYLCASSLATDTQYFGPGTRLTVL.

V and J are TRBV7-3 and TRBJ2-2; D may correspond to TRBD1 or TRBD2 (5 bases each). Between the trimmed V and J ends, which lost 5 bases and 0 bases, there was a span of 19 bases. This CDR3 is 18 amino acids long. Germline V gives CDR1 SGHTA, CDR2 FQGTGA. CDR3 amino acids: CASSTSGTPRPNTGELFF. The CDR3 nucleotides are TGTGCCAGCAGCACCTCCGGGACCCCAAGGCCGAACACCGGGGAGCTGTTTTTT.

V is TRBV6-2 or TRBV6-3 and J is TRBJ2-4; TRBD2 matches 10 bases. The V gene end was trimmed by 2 bases and the J gene end by 6 bases; junction bases not matched to a gene: 4. Looked up from germline, CDR1 is MNHEY and CDR2 is SVGEGT. The CDR3 length is 15 residues. CDR3 DNA sequence: TGTGCCAGCAGTTACGGGGAGCGGGGGGGAAACATTCAGTACTTC. Its translation: CASSYGERGGNIQYF.

The chain couples TRBV20-1 to TRBJ1-1; no firm D call. The CDR3 covers 11 residues. The V end was cut by 3 bases, the J end by 4 bases, with 6 bases between. CDR1 DFQATT and CDR2 SNEGSKA come from the germline V gene (reference sequence). The CDR3 DNA reads as TGCAGTGCTAGGCAGCCCACTGAAGCTTTCTTT. It is translated as CSARQPTEAFF.

V is TRBV6-5 and J is TRBJ2-5; perhaps TRBD2 as D (5 bases). V was cut by 5 bases and J by 4 bases, with 8 bases left in between. CDR1 is MNHEY, CDR2 SVGAGI, per germline. The CDR3 extends over 12 amino acids. The CDR3 DNA is TGTGCCAGCAGTCTAGCTTCAGAGACCCAGTACTTC. Its protein product is CASSLASETQYF.

The chain couples TRBV3-1 (or the pseudogene TRBV3-2) to TRBJ2-5; no reliable D call. Germline CDR1 LGHDT, CDR2 YNNKEL (reference sequence). Trimming pared 3 bases from V and 5 bases from J, leaving 13 bases between. The CDR3 length is 14 residues. The DNA of the CDR3 is TGTGCCAGCAGCCAGCCCGACTGGGCGGAGACCCAGTACTTC. Its protein product is CASSQPDWAETQYF.

Comments on this clone: Other DNA sequences in this specimen translate into the identical CDR3. CDR3: CASSWTGGEETQYF. CDR3 coding DNA: TGCGCCAGCAGCTGGACAGGGGGTGAAGAGACCCAGTACTTC. The rearrangement joins TRBV5-1 to TRBJ2-5; 10 nucleotides align to TRBD1. The CDR3 totals 14 residues. Germline lookup yields CDR1 SGHRS and CDR2 YFSETQ. After removal of 3 bases from V and 3 bases from J, the junction contained 2 bases not matched to a gene.

The gene calls are TRBV7-9 and TRBJ1-5, with a possible D match to TRBD1 (5 bases). Trimming removed 4 bases from V and 3 bases from J, with 13 bases in between. The CDR3 extends over 15 amino acids. CDR1 is SEHNR and CDR2 is FQNEAQ in the germline V gene (reference sequence). In DNA, the CDR3 is TGTGCCAGCAGCTCTGCGGGACGGCCCAATCAGCCCCAGCATTTT. It specifies CASSSAGRPNQPQHF.

This clone has only one observation. V and J are TRBV6-6 and TRBJ1-5, with 10 bases lining up with TRBD1. Germline loops: CDR1 MNHNY, CDR2 SVGAGI (reference sequence). This CDR3 region has 16 residues. V was pared by 5 bases and J by 4 bases, with 8 bases of the junction left unmatched. In nucleotides, the CDR3 is TGTGCCAGCAGTGCCGGGACAGGGGTCTTTAATCAGCCCCAGCATTTT. Translation gives CASSAGTGVFNQPQHF.

A single count supports this clone. Other DNA sequences in this sample translate to the same CDR3. The chain couples TRBV6-5 to TRBJ1-1; D uncertain. The germline V gene encodes CDR1 MNHEY and CDR2 SVGAGI. V lost 7 bases, J lost 1 base, and 13 bases lay in between. The CDR3 runs 14 residues. The CDR3 region has the DNA TGTGCCAGCACCGACTCCCGGGGGAACACTGAAGCTTTCTTT. This translates into CASTDSRGNTEAFF.

CDR3 sequence reads: CASSPDQGGYGYTF. In nucleotides, the CDR3 is TGTGCCAGCTCACCGGACCAAGGAGGCTATGGCTACACCTTC. The chain combines TRBV18 with TRBJ1-2; D gene ambiguous. CDR3 length equals 14 residues. Germline CDR1 is KGHSH and CDR2 is LQKENI. V lost 3 bases, J lost 4 bases, and 12 bases lay in between. The whole variable domain, filled in from reference TRBV18 and TRBJ1-2, reads NAGVMQNPRHLVRRRGQEARLRCSPMKGHSHVYWYRQLPEEGLKFMVYLQKENIIDESGMPKERFSAEFPKEGPSILRIQQVVRGDSAAYFCASSPDQGGYGYTFGSGTRLTVV.

This chain links TRBV29-1 with TRBJ2-3, with D uncertain. This CDR3 contains 14 residues. Trimming stripped 3 bases from V and 2 bases from J, with 12 bases between. Germline V gene sequence: CDR1 SQVTM, CDR2 ANQGSEA. CDR3 region: CSVDFRGSTDTQYF. DNA for the CDR3: TGCAGCGTTGACTTCCGCGGTTCCACAGATACGCAGTATTTT.

The chain has TRBV29-1 and TRBJ2-1, with D perhaps TRBD1 (6 bases). The CDR3 sequence is 15 residues long. Deletions cut 3 bases from V and 4 bases from J, with 16 bases between. Germline assignment: CDR1 SQVTM and CDR2 ANQGSEA. CDR3 nucleotide sequence: TGCAGCGTTGAGGGGCAGGGGCCCATATACAATGAGCAGTTCTTC. Translating gives CSVEGQGPIYNEQFF.

V and J are TRBV27 and TRBJ1-3; D remains unclear. The CDR3 is made up of 17 amino acids. Germline CDR1 MNHEY, CDR2 SMNVEV (reference sequence). Trimming shortened V by 5 bases and J by 0 bases, and 17 bases separated the two germline ends. The chain's CDR3 is CASSPLSETGSGNTIYF. As DNA, the CDR3 is TGTGCCAGCAGTCCTCTCTCCGAGACGGGCTCTGGAAACACCATATATTTT.